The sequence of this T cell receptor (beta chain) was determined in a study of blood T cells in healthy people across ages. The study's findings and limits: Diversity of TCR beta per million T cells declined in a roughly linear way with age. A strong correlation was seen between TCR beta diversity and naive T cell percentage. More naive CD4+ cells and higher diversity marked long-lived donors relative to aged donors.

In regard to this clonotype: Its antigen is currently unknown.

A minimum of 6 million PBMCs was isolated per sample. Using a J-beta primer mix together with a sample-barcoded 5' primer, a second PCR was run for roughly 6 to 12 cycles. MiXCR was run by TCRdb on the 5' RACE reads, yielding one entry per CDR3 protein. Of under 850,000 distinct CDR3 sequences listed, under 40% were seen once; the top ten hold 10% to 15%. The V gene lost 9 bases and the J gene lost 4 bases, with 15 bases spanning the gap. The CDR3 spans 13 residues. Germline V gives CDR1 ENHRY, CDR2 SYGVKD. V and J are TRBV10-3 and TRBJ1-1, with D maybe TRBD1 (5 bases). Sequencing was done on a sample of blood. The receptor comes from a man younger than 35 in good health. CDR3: CAITTREGTEAFF. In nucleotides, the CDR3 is TGTGCCATTACTACCAGGGAGGGCACTGAAGCTTTCTTT.